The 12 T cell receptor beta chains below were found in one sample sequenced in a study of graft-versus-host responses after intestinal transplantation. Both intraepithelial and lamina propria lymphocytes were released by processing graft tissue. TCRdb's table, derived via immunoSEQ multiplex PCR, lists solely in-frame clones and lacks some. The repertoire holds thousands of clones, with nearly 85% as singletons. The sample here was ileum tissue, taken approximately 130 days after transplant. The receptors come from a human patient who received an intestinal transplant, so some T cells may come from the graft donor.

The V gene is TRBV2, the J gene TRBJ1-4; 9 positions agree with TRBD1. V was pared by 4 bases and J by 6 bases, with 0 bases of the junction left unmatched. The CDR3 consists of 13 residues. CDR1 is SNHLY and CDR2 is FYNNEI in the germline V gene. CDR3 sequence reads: CASSGTGDEKLFF. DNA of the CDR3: TGTGCCAGCAGTGGGACAGGGGATGAAAAACTGTTTTTT.

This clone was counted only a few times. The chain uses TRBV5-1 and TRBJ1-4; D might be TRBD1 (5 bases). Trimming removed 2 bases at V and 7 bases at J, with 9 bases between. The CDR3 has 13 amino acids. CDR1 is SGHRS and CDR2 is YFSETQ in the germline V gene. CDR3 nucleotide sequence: TGCGCCAGCAGCTTATTGAGGGGTGAAAAACTGTTTTTT. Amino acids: CASSLLRGEKLFF.

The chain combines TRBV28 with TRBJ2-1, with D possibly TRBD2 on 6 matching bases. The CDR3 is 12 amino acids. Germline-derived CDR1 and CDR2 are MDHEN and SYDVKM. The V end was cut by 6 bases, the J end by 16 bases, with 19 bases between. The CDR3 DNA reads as TGTGCCAGCAGGGGGACCTCCGGGAGACGCTTCTTC. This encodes CASRGTSGRRFF.

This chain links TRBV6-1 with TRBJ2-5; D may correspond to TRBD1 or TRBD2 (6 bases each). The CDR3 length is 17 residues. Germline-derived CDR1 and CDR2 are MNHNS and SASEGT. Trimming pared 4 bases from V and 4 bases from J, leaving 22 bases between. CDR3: CASSVQLRSGGGETQYF. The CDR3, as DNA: TGTGCCAGCAGTGTTCAATTACGAAGCGGAGGGGGAGAGACCCAGTACTTC.

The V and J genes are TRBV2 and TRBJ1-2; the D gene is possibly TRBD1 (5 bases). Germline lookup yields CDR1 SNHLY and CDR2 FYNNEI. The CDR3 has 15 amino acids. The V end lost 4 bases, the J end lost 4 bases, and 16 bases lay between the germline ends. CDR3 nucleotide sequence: TGTGCCAGCAGTGGGGGCGGAGGCTTAGGCTATGGCTACACCTTC. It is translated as CASSGGGGLGYGYTF. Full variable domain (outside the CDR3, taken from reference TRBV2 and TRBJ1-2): EPEVTQTPSHQVTQMGQEVILRCVPISNHLYFYWYRQILGQKVEFLVSFYNNEISEKSEIFDDQFSVERPDGSNFTLKIRSTKLEDSAMYFCASSGGGGLGYGYTFGSGTRLTVV.

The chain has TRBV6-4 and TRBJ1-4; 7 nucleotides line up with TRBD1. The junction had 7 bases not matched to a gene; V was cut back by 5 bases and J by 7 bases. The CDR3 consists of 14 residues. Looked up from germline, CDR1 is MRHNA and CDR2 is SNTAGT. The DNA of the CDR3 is TGTGCCAGCAGTCTCCTAGGGGGCGGTGAAAAACTGTTTTTT. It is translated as CASSLLGGGEKLFF.

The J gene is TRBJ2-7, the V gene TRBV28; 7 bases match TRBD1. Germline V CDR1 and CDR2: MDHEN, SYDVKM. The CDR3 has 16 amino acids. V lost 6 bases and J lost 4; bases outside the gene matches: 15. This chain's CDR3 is CASRPPGQIIPYEQYF. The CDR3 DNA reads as TGTGCCAGCAGACCCCCGGGACAGATAATACCGTACGAGCAGTACTTC. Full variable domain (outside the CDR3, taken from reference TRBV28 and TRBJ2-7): DVKVTQSSRYLVKRTGEKVFLECVQDMDHENMFWYRQDPGLGLRLIYFSYDVKMKEKGDIPEGYSVSREKKERFSLILESASTNQTSMYLCASRPPGQIIPYEQYFGPGTRLTVT.

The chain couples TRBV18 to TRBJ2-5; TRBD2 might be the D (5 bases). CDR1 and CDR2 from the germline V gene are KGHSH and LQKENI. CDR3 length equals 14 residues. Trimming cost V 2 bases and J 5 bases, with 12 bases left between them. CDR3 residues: CASSPEGSVETQYF. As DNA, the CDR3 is TGTGCCAGCTCACCAGAAGGGAGCGTGGAGACCCAGTACTTC.

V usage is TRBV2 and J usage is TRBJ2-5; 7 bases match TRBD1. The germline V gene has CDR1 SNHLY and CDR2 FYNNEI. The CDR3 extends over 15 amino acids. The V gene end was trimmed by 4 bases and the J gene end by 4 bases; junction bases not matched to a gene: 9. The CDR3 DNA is TGTGCCAGCAGTGGCACAGGGGCCTCCCGAGAGACCCAGTACTTC. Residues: CASSGTGASRETQYF.

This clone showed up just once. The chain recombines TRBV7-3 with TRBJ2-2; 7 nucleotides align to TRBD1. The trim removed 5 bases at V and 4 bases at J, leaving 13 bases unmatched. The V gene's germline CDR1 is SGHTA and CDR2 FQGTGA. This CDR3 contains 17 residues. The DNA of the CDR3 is TGTGCCAGCAGCCCCTTAACAGGGGTTTTAGTCACCGGGGAGCTGTTTTTT. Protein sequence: CASSPLTGVLVTGELFF.

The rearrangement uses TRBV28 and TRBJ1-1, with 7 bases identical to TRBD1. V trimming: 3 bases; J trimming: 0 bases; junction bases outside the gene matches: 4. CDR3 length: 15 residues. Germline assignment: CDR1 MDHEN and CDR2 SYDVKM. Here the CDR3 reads CASSFSRGLNTEAFF. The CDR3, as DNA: TGTGCCAGCAGTTTCAGCAGGGGGTTGAACACTGAAGCTTTCTTT.

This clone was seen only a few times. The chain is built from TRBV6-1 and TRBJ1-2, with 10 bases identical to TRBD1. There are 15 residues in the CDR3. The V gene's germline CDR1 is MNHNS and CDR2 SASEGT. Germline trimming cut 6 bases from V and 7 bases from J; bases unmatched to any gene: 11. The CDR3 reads CASRPRQGAYGGYTF. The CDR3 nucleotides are TGTGCCAGCAGGCCACGACAGGGGGCATACGGTGGCTACACCTTC.